Listed below are T cell receptor beta chains from one sample, sequenced in a study of cytomegalovirus exposure and HLA in healthy donors. Data came from immunoSEQ multiplex PCR; TCRdb stores just in-frame clones and leaves some out. The sample carries 150,000 to 180,000 clones, around 82% recorded once. Sequenced sample: PBMCs. The receptor source for this set is a woman aged 45 to 65 in good health and CMV-seropositive. CDR3s include the opening cysteine and the closing phenylalanine or tryptophan. A D gene is named only where the DNA matches it firmly. Size is stated for part of the rows, as once, few or many counts, or as a class when the clone is expanded.

d_gene	abundance	v_gene	j_gene	CDR3aa	CDR3nt
-	few	TRBV7-8	TRBJ1-6	CASIPGGEALHF	TGTGCCAGCATCCCGGGGGGGGAGGCCCTCCACTTT
-	-	TRBV10-1	TRBJ2-1	CASSESTDNEQFF	TGCGCCAGCAGTGAGTCGACAGACAATGAGCAGTTCTTC
TRBD1	-	TRBV27	TRBJ1-3	CASRPGTGLFPIYF	TGTGCCAGCAGGCCCGGGACAGGGCTCTTCCCCATATATTTT
-	-	TRBV27	TRBJ1-1	CASSLGQYTEAFF	TGTGCCAGCAGTTTGGGGCAGTACACTGAAGCTTTCTTT
TRBD2	once	TRBV11-2	TRBJ2-1	CASSSGLAPYNEQFF	TGTGCCAGCAGCTCGGGACTAGCGCCCTACAATGAGCAGTTCTTC
TRBD1	-	TRBV29-1	TRBJ1-2	CSVGQVLGYGYTF	TGCAGCGTCGGACAGGTGTTAGGCTATGGCTACACCTTC
TRBD1	-	TRBV5-1	TRBJ1-2	CASSLVGTGFGYTF	TGCGCCAGCAGCTTGGTCGGGACAGGGTTTGGCTACACCTTC
-	-	TRBV2	TRBJ2-6	CASSATATSSGANVLTF	TGTGCCAGCAGTGCGACAGCTACGTCTTCTGGGGCCAACGTCCTGACTTTC
-	few	TRBV30	TRBJ2-2	CACRSGELFF	TGTGCCTGCCGTAGCGGGGAGCTGTTTTTT
-	-	TRBV9	TRBJ1-4	CASSKSATNEKLFF	TGTGCCAGCAGCAAGAGTGCAACTAATGAAAAACTGTTTTTT
-	-	TRBV5-5	TRBJ1-2	CASTLDSYSNYGYTF	TGTGCCAGCACCTTGGACAGTTACTCTAACTATGGCTACACCTTC
-	-	TRBV19	TRBJ1-5	CASTDRRVLVQPQHF	TGTGCCAGTACCGATAGGAGGGTTCTTGTCCAGCCCCAGCATTTT
-	-	TRBV28	TRBJ2-7	CASSPRGSYEQYF	TGTGCCAGCAGTCCCAGGGGATCCTACGAGCAGTACTTC
-	few	TRBV7-2	TRBJ1-2	CASSLAANSGGYTF	TGTGCCAGCAGCTTAGCAGCAAACTCCGGGGGCTACACCTTC
-	-	TRBV7-9	TRBJ1-1	CASAAVIANTEAFF	TGTGCCAGCGCGGCAGTCATAGCGAACACTGAAGCTTTCTTT
TRBD2	-	TRBV7-2	TRBJ2-3	CASTPRVGGTSVTQYF	TGTGCCAGCACCCCAAGGGTCGGTGGGACTAGTGTTACGCAGTATTTT
-	few	TRBV2	TRBJ2-1	CASRFDRYNEQFF	TGTGCCAGCAGATTTGACAGGTACAATGAGCAGTTCTTC
TRBD1	-	TRBV6-1	TRBJ1-1	CASLRTGRGPEAFF	TGTGCCAGTTTACGGACAGGGCGTGGGCCTGAAGCTTTCTTT
TRBD1	-	TRBV4-3	TRBJ1-2	CASSPDRRPYGYTF	TGCGCCAGCAGCCCGGACAGGCGTCCGTATGGCTACACCTTC
-	-	TRBV5-1	TRBJ1-3	CASSLGQVGNTIYF	TGCGCCAGCAGCTTGGGACAGGTTGGAAACACCATATATTTT
TRBD1	-	TRBV10-1	TRBJ2-3	CARIPDRGHGDTQYF	TGCGCCAGAATACCCGACAGGGGGCACGGAGATACGCAGTATTTT
TRBD2	-	TRBV30	TRBJ2-3	CAWSSGGFTDTQYF	TGTGCCTGGAGCTCGGGGGGGTTCACAGATACGCAGTATTTT
-	-	TRBV7-2	TRBJ1-5	CASSRWTGSNQPQHF	TGTGCCAGCAGCCGCTGGACGGGGAGCAATCAGCCCCAGCATTTT
TRBD2	-	TRBV30	TRBJ2-1	CAWSEGGGSYNEQFF	TGTGCCTGGAGTGAAGGCGGGGGCTCCTACAATGAGCAGTTCTTC
TRBD2	-	TRBV19	TRBJ2-3	CASSIGSGASTDTQYF	TGTGCCAGTAGTATCGGTAGCGGGGCAAGCACAGATACGCAGTATTTT
TRBD1	-	TRBV18	TRBJ1-1	CASSLRTGGARGGEAFF	TGTGCCAGCTCTCTTCGGACAGGGGGCGCAAGAGGGGGTGAAGCTTTCTTT
TRBD1	-	TRBV6-5	TRBJ1-2	CASRGTGNEGYTF	TGTGCCAGCAGGGGGACAGGGAACGAGGGCTACACCTTC